What follows are 31 T cell receptor beta chains derived from one specimen sequenced in a study of shared clonotypes between healthy human individuals. TCRdb's copy holds only in-frame clones and misses some; the assay was immunoSEQ multiplex PCR. The sample lists 2 million to 2.5 million clones, 90% to 95% seen once, with approximately 0.13% in the top ten. Input material: naive CD4+ T cells sorted from blood. Indicated subset: CD45RA+ positively selected. These TCRs come from a man aged 18 to 35 in good health.

The chain is built from TRBV5-1 and TRBJ1-6, with a weak D call TRBD1 (6 bases). Germline assignment: CDR1 SGHRS and CDR2 YFSETQ. The CDR3 has 15 residues. V dropped 4 bases and J dropped 2 bases, with 10 bases sitting between them. Here the CDR3 reads CASSDRMTYNSPLHF. The CDR3 DNA reads TGCGCCAGCAGCGACAGGATGACCTATAATTCACCCCTCCACTTT.

Details on this clone: The sample holds other DNA sequences that translate to the same CDR3. Written as DNA, the CDR3 is TGTGCCATCTCGCGGGACAGGGATAATTCACCCCTCCACTTT. It yields the protein CAISRDRDNSPLHF. The chain links TRBV10-3 to TRBJ1-6; 9 bases fit TRBD1. The CDR3 spans 14 residues. V lost 8 bases, J lost 5 bases, and 4 bases stayed unmatched. Germline assignment: CDR1 ENHRY and CDR2 SYGVKD.

The chain combines TRBV12-5 with TRBJ2-7, with TRBD2 as a possible D gene (6 bases). V gave up 1 base and J gave up 5 bases, with 21 bases separating them. Looked up from germline, CDR1 is LGHNT and CDR2 is FRNRAP. CDR3 length: 17 residues. CDR3 loop: CASGLGLTGVSLNEQYF. The CDR3 bases are TGTGCTAGTGGTTTGGGACTAACGGGAGTGTCTTTGAACGAGCAGTACTTC.

This clone occurred a few times. This chain links TRBV20-1 with TRBJ1-1; D not certain. This CDR3 is built from 10 residues. Trimming removed 5 bases from V and 6 bases from J, with 7 bases in between. In germline, CDR1 is DFQATT, CDR2 SNEGSKA (reference sequence). The CDR3 nucleotides are TGCAGTGCTTCCAGATCTGAAGCTTTCTTT. This codes for CSASRSEAFF.

The DNA for the CDR3 is TGTGCCAGCAGCCCCACAGGGTCCCACGAGCAGTACTTC. As protein: CASSPTGSHEQYF. The rearrangement uses TRBV27 and TRBJ2-7; D might be TRBD1 (6 bases). Deletions cut 6 bases from V and 5 bases from J, with 14 bases between. The germline CDR1 and CDR2 sequences are MNHEY and SMNVEV (reference sequence). CDR3 size: 13 residues.

With regard to this clone: Other DNA sequences in this specimen translate into the identical CDR3. This chain connects TRBV9 to TRBJ1-3; 10 bases align to TRBD1. CDR1 is SGDLS and CDR2 is YYNGEE in the germline V gene. The V segment lost 3 bases and the J segment 7 bases; nucleotides outside the gene matches: 4. The length of the CDR3 is 14 residues. The CDR3 sequence is CASSGTGGENTIYF. CDR3 coding DNA: TGTGCCAGCAGCGGGACAGGGGGAGAGAACACCATATATTTT.

The rearrangement links TRBV10-2 to TRBJ2-1; TRBD2 is a possible D gene (5 bases). Germline CDR1 is WSHSY and CDR2 is SAAADI. The length of the CDR3 is 12 residues. Trimming pared 2 bases from V and 6 bases from J, leaving 5 bases between. CDR3 DNA sequence: TGCGCCAGCAGTGAGGGAGGCAATGAGCAGTTCTTC. Its protein is CASSEGGNEQFF.

This chain joins TRBV4-1 and TRBJ2-2; D possibly matches TRBD1 or TRBD2 (6 bases each). Germline V gene sequence: CDR1 MGHRA, CDR2 YSYEKL. This CDR3 contains 17 residues. V dropped 0 bases and J dropped 3 bases, with 14 bases sitting between them. CDR3 sequence: CASSQDQRGAYTGELFF. CDR3 nucleotides: TGCGCCAGCAGCCAAGATCAAAGGGGGGCCTACACCGGGGAGCTGTTTTTT.

The chain links TRBV18 to TRBJ1-2; TRBD1 aligns across 12 bases. CDR1 is KGHSH, CDR2 LQKENI, per germline. Losses at the gene ends were 3 bases for V and 1 base for J; bases not matched to a gene: 12. The CDR3 runs to 19 residues. DNA of the CDR3: TGTGCCAGCTCACCGTCAGTGGGACAGGGGGCCTTAATTAACTATGGCTACACCTTC. It codes for CASSPSVGQGALINYGYTF. Full variable domain (missing parts from reference TRBV18 and TRBJ1-2): NAGVMQNPRHLVRRRGQEARLRCSPMKGHSHVYWYRQLPEEGLKFMVYLQKENIIDESGMPKERFSAEFPKEGPSILRIQQVVRGDSAAYFCASSPSVGQGALINYGYTFGSGTRLTVV.

The chain has TRBV7-9 and TRBJ1-1; a weak D match, TRBD1 (5 bases). This CDR3 contains 16 residues. V shed 0 bases and J shed 5 bases, with 16 bases lying between them. Germline assignment: CDR1 SEHNR and CDR2 FQNEAQ (reference sequence). This chain's CDR3 is CASSLAQGGRVTEAFF. CDR3 DNA: TGTGCCAGCAGCTTAGCGCAGGGAGGTAGAGTTACTGAAGCTTTCTTT.

Comment on this clone: A much larger clonotype is one base distant, so this may be a read error. Additional DNA sequences in this sample encode the identical CDR3. The chain is built from TRBV4-1 and TRBJ1-4; unclear D gene. The ends were cut back, 7 bases at V and 5 bases at J, with 17 bases in the middle. The CDR3 extends over 15 amino acids. Germline assignment: CDR1 MGHRA and CDR2 YSYEKL. The CDR3 coding sequence is TGCGCCAGCACCATATCACAGTTAGCCAATGAAAAACTGTTTTTT. Residues: CASTISQLANEKLFF.

This chain joins TRBV4-3 and TRBJ2-7; 11 positions match TRBD2. V lost 3 bases and J lost 3; bases outside the gene matches: 7. The CDR3 is 16 amino acids. The germline gives CDR1 LGHNA, CDR2 YSLEER. For the CDR3, the DNA is TGCGCCAGCAGCCACCGTACTAGCGGGAGTGTCTACGAGCAGTACTTC. It yields the protein CASSHRTSGSVYEQYF.

The V and J genes are TRBV4-3 and TRBJ2-2, with 10 bases identical to TRBD2. Trimming took 4 bases from V and 6 from J; bases not matched to a gene: 14. The CDR3 sequence is 18 residues long. Germline values: CDR1 LGHNA, CDR2 YSLEER. DNA for the CDR3: TGCGCCAGCAGCCCGACTCGAGCGGGAGGGCCTAGGGCCGGGGAGCTGTTTTTT. Protein: CASSPTRAGGPRAGELFF.

This clone was seen once. The chain uses TRBV6-5 and TRBJ2-3; perhaps TRBD2 as D (6 bases). The CDR3 length is 14 residues. Trimming cost V 7 bases and J 2 bases, with 13 bases left between them. Per the germline V gene, CDR1 is MNHEY and CDR2 is SVGAGI. DNA for the CDR3: TGTGCCAGCACGAGGAGGGGACCCACAGATACGCAGTATTTT. Translating gives CASTRRGPTDTQYF.

As to this clone: A much larger clone lies one base from this, so it may be a read error. The same CDR3 also results from other DNA sequences found in this sample. The chain couples TRBV30 to TRBJ1-1; D gene ambiguous. This CDR3 region has 13 residues. Looked up from germline, CDR1 is GTSNPN and CDR2 is SVGIG (reference sequence). CDR3 residues: CAWSVTDWTEAFF. The CDR3, as DNA: TGTGCCTGGAGTGTGACGGACTGGACTGAGGCTTTCTTT.

The chain recombines TRBV30 with TRBJ1-6; D is perhaps TRBD1 (5 bases). The CDR3 is 16 amino acids. V lost 5 bases to trimming and J lost 5 bases, with 19 bases between them. The germline CDR1 and CDR2 sequences are GTSNPN and SVGIG (reference sequence). The CDR3 nucleotides read TGTGCCTGGGGGGGACTCCCCGGGAACGATAATTCACCCCTCCACTTT. Its protein product is CAWGGLPGNDNSPLHF.

The chain joins TRBV10-3 to TRBJ2-6; 8 positions match TRBD1. CDR1 ENHRY and CDR2 SYGVKD come from the germline V gene. The J segment lost 2 bases and the V segment lost 6 bases, leaving 3 bases of the junction unmatched. CDR3 size: 15 residues. CDR3 bases: TGTGCCATCAGCACAGGGGGAACTGGGGCCAACGTCCTGACTTTC. As protein: CAISTGGTGANVLTF.

The rearrangement uses TRBV5-1 and TRBJ2-1; TRBD1 matches at 7 bases. The V and J ends lost 4 bases and 3 bases, in that order; junction bases with no gene match: 10. The CDR3 length is 16 residues. In germline, CDR1 is SGHRS, CDR2 YFSETQ. The CDR3 DNA sequence: TGCGCCAGCAGCGCTGGGGACAGTTCCTTCTACAATGAGCAGTTCTTC. It specifies CASSAGDSSFYNEQFF.

V usage is TRBV6-5 and J usage is TRBJ2-1, with 13 bases fitting TRBD2. The CDR3 runs to 16 residues. With V trimmed by 2 bases and J by 6 bases, 4 bases remained unmatched. The germline V gene has CDR1 MNHEY and CDR2 SVGAGI. The CDR3 DNA follows: TGTGCCAGCAGTTACACGGGACTAGCGGGAACCAATGAGCAGTTCTTC. Translation: CASSYTGLAGTNEQFF.

With respect to this clone: The same CDR3 is also encoded by other DNA sequences in this sample. The rearrangement links TRBV6-5 to TRBJ1-6; no reliable D call. V dropped 8 bases and J dropped 7 bases, with 6 bases sitting between them. Per the germline V gene, CDR1 is MNHEY and CDR2 is SVGAGI. The CDR3 length is 11 residues. Here the CDR3 reads CASGGNSPLHF. In DNA, the CDR3 is TGTGCCAGCGGAGGGAATTCACCCCTCCACTTT.

Details on this clone: This CDR3 is also generated by other DNA sequences in the sample. The chain joins TRBV7-9 to TRBJ2-2, with D possibly TRBD2 on 6 matching bases. Between the trimmed V and J ends, which lost 4 bases and 2 bases, there was a span of 11 bases. The CDR3 is 15 amino acids. The V gene's germline CDR1 is SEHNR and CDR2 FQNEAQ (reference sequence). The CDR3 reads CASSYGTANTGELFF. The CDR3 coding sequence is TGTGCCAGCAGCTACGGGACTGCAAACACCGGGGAGCTGTTTTTT.

The rearrangement joins TRBV7-9 to TRBJ1-1; the D is unclear. Germline CDR1 SEHNR, CDR2 FQNEAQ (reference sequence). CDR3 size: 17 residues. Deletions cut 3 bases from V and 1 base from J, with 18 bases between. CDR3 sequence reads: CASSFPGSLHSNTEAFF. CDR3 DNA sequence: TGTGCCAGCAGCTTCCCCGGTTCTTTGCATTCGAACACTGAAGCTTTCTTT. The whole variable domain, filled in from reference TRBV7-9 and TRBJ1-1, reads DTGVSQNPRHKITKRGQNVTFRCDPISEHNRLYWYRQTLGQGPEFLTYFQNEAQLEKSRLLSDRFSAERPKGSFSTLEIQRTEQGDSAMYLCASSFPGSLHSNTEAFFGQGTRLTVV.

A note on this clone: Other DNA sequences of this sample code for an identical CDR3. The chain uses TRBV7-9 and TRBJ1-2; 7 bases map to TRBD1. Germline CDR1 reads SEHNR; CDR2 reads FQNEAQ (reference sequence). The length of the CDR3 is 13 residues. After removal of 5 bases from V and 4 bases from J, the junction contained 4 bases not matched to a gene. CDR3 nucleotides: TGTGCCAGCAGCCCACAGGGGCCCTATGGCTACACCTTC. Translated: CASSPQGPYGYTF.

The rearrangement joins TRBV11-2 to TRBJ2-1; 7 nucleotides match TRBD2. The V and J ends lost 4 bases and 4 bases, in that order; junction bases with no gene match: 1. The CDR3 loop spans 13 amino acids. Germline V lookup: CDR1 SGHAT, CDR2 FQNNGV. The CDR3 bases are TGTGCCAGCAGCTGGGAGGGTTACAATGAGCAGTTCTTC. Residues: CASSWEGYNEQFF.

The rearrangement joins TRBV5-6 to TRBJ1-4; the D is unclear. The CDR3 runs to 14 residues. CDR1 is SGHDT, CDR2 YYEEEE, per germline. V lost 4 bases and J lost 8, with 15 bases in between. Here the CDR3 reads CASSLGGPQEKLFF. The CDR3 DNA is TGTGCCAGCAGCCTGGGTGGTCCTCAGGAAAAACTGTTTTTT.

The chain couples TRBV10-3 to TRBJ2-5; a weak D match, TRBD2 (6 bases). This CDR3 spans 13 amino acids. Germline CDR1 ENHRY, CDR2 SYGVKD. Trimming removed 8 bases at V and 1 base at J, with 11 bases between. CDR3 sequence reads: CAIGTGLQETQYF. The DNA for the CDR3 is TGTGCCATCGGCACGGGACTCCAAGAGACCCAGTACTTC.

This clone has a handful of counts. The germline gene is not matched at one end of the junction; a read error may be the cause. The sample holds other DNA sequences that translate to the same CDR3. In nucleotides, the CDR3 is TGTGCCAGCTCGCCACAGGCGATGAACACTGAAGCTTTCTTT. Protein product: CASSPQAMNTEAFF. This chain joins TRBV18 and TRBJ1-1, with D possibly being TRBD1 (5 bases). Per germline, CDR1 KGHSH and CDR2 LQKENI. CDR3 length: 14 amino acids. The entire variable domain, with the rest obtained from reference TRBV18 and TRBJ1-1, is as follows: NAGVMQNPRHLVRRRGQEARLRCSPMKGHSHVYWYRQLPEEGLKFMVYLQKENIIDESGMPKERFSAEFPKEGPSILRIQQVVRGDSAAYFCASSPQAMNTEAFFGQGTRLTVV.

The genes are TRBV2 and TRBJ2-7; no clear D gene. CDR1 and CDR2 from the germline V gene are SNHLY and FYNNEI. This CDR3 has 11 amino acids. CDR3 sequence: CASVLGYEQYF. For the CDR3, the DNA is TGTGCTAGTGTATTGGGATACGAGCAGTACTTC.

The rearrangement links TRBV25-1 to TRBJ2-1; D is possibly TRBD2 (6 bases). Looked up from germline, CDR1 is MGHDK and CDR2 is SYGVNS. V gave up 5 bases and J gave up 1 base, with 12 bases separating them. The CDR3 covers 15 residues. The DNA of the CDR3 is TGTGCCAGCAGTTCAACCGGGACTTCCTACAATGAGCAGTTCTTC. Its translation is CASSSTGTSYNEQFF. Complete variable domain (other parts from reference TRBV25-1 and TRBJ2-1): EADIYQTPRYLVIGTGKKITLECSQTMGHDKMYWYQQDPGMELHLIHYSYGVNSTEKGDLSSESTVSRIRTEHFPLTLESARPSHTSQYLCASSSTGTSYNEQFFGPGTRLTVL.

This sequence joins TRBV10-3 and TRBJ1-2; 7 bases line up with TRBD1. V lost 2 bases, J lost 7 bases, and 13 bases stayed unmatched. Germline loops: CDR1 ENHRY, CDR2 SYGVKD. CDR3 length: 16 residues. CDR3 bases: TGTGCCATCAGTGAGCGACCGACAGGGTCGGTCTCTGGCTACACCTTC. Translated: CAISERPTGSVSGYTF.

This clone was observed at least ten times. The chain combines TRBV5-1 with TRBJ2-7; D unresolved. The CDR3 has 13 residues. Trimming pared 0 bases from V and 6 bases from J, leaving 10 bases between. The germline CDR1 and CDR2 sequences are SGHRS and YFSETQ. This chain's CDR3 is CASSLVAEREQYF. In nucleotides, the CDR3 is TGCGCCAGCAGCTTGGTTGCAGAACGCGAGCAGTACTTC. The full variable domain, rest sourced from reference TRBV5-1 and TRBJ2-7, is KAGVTQTPRYLIKTRGQQVTLSCSPISGHRSVSWYQQTPGQGLQFLFEYFSETQRNKGNFPGRFSGRQFSNSRSEMNVSTLELGDSALYLCASSLVAEREQYFGPGTRLTVT.